This entry lists 22 T cell receptor beta chains sequenced from one sample in a study of human T cells and chemical hapten exposure. MiXCR, applied by TCRdb to the RACE reads, yields one record per CDR3 protein. The data hold about 42,000 distinct CDR3 sequences, with about an eighth observed a single time. Time point here: pre-sensitization, week 0. Treatment here: therapeutic diphenylcyclopropenone sensitization with weekly scalp DPC. The sequences come from whole blood, collected in connection with sensitization to the hapten diphenylcyclopropenone (DPC). The receptors were sampled from a woman aged 25 to 39 with alopecia areata. Some clones in this sample may be carry-over from other donors' samples.

This clonotype appeared a few times. The chain combines TRBV6-2 or TRBV6-3 with TRBJ2-7; D is possibly TRBD1 (6 bases). V shed 5 bases and J shed 9 bases, with 20 bases lying between them. Germline-derived CDR1 and CDR2 are MNHEY and SVGEGT. The CDR3 is made up of 14 amino acids. CDR3 bases: TGTGCCAGCAGTAATGGACAGAGTGCTAAGCCGCAGTACTTC. It specifies CASSNGQSAKPQYF.

The sample holds a few counts of this clonotype. A much larger clone sits a single nucleotide away, making a read error possible. V is TRBV4-3 and J is TRBJ2-7, with 7 nucleotides matching TRBD2. The J segment lost 3 bases and the V segment lost 2 bases, leaving 7 bases of the junction unmatched. This CDR3 is 15 amino acids long. CDR1 and CDR2 (germline): LGHNA, YSLEER. This CDR3 is CASSQSASGGYEQYF. The CDR3 region has the DNA TGCGCCAGCAGCCAATCGGCCTCGGGGGGCTACGAGCAGTACTTC.

This clonotype was recorded many times. The CDR3 loop is CASSQGANTEAFF. CDR3 DNA: TGTGCCAGCAGTCAGGGGGCTAACACTGAAGCTTTCTTT. This chain joins TRBV7-3 and TRBJ1-1, with 8 positions matching TRBD1. Trimming took 6 bases from V and 2 from J; bases not matched to a gene: 2. This CDR3 is built from 13 residues. In germline, CDR1 is SGHTA, CDR2 FQGTGA. The complete variable domain, with remaining parts taken from reference TRBV7-3 and TRBJ1-1, reads GAGVSQTPSNKVTEKGKYVELRCDPISGHTALYWYRQSLGQGPEFLIYFQGTGAADDSGLPNDRFFAVRPEGSVSTLKIQRTERGDSAVYLCASSQGANTEAFFGQGTRLTVV.

In this sample, this clonotype turned up many times. V usage is TRBV6-2 or TRBV6-3 and J usage is TRBJ2-1; the D is unclear. Trimming stripped 1 base from V and 6 bases from J, with 13 bases between. CDR3 length equals 15 residues. CDR1 is MNHEY, CDR2 SVGEGT, per germline. The CDR3 loop reads CASSYYRPVSNEQFF. The CDR3 DNA follows: TGTGCCAGCAGTTACTACCGTCCGGTTTCCAATGAGCAGTTCTTC.

At least ten counts were recorded for this clonotype. The chain is built from TRBV15 and TRBJ1-2, with D unresolved. V gave up 7 bases and J gave up 4 bases, with 13 bases separating them. The CDR3 loop spans 13 amino acids. Germline CDR1 reads LNHNV; CDR2 reads YYDKDF (reference sequence). The CDR3 loop is CATTTKLGYGYTF. The CDR3 DNA reads as TGTGCCACCACCACCAAGCTAGGCTATGGCTACACCTTC.

This clonotype came up a few times. This chain links TRBV29-1 with TRBJ1-2, with D tentatively TRBD1 (5 bases). Germline CDR1 SQVTM, CDR2 ANQGSEA. Trimming shortened V by 1 base and J by 5 bases, and 17 bases separated the two germline ends. CDR3 length: 15 residues. Here the CDR3 reads CSVEGVGQGWYGYTF. CDR3 DNA: TGCAGCGTTGAAGGGGTCGGGCAGGGATGGTATGGCTACACCTTC.

The rearrangement joins TRBV4-2 to TRBJ2-1; possible D gene TRBD2, 5 bases. The CDR3 runs 17 residues. CDR1 and CDR2 from the germline V gene are LGHNA and YNFKEQ. Trimming stripped 0 bases from V and 2 bases from J, with 14 bases between. The CDR3 loop reads CASSQDPRGFTYNEQFF. The CDR3 nucleotides read TGTGCCAGCAGCCAAGACCCTCGCGGGTTTACCTACAATGAGCAGTTCTTC.

This clonotype has more than one count but fewer than ten. This rearrangement joins TRBV6-2 or TRBV6-3 to TRBJ2-1; 9 bases match TRBD2. The junction had 7 bases not matched to a gene; V was cut back by 2 bases and J by 5 bases. The CDR3 loop spans 16 amino acids. CDR1 is MNHEY and CDR2 is SVGEGT in the germline V gene. The CDR3 DNA reads TGTGCCAGCAGTTACAGGCCAGCGGGAGGCCACAATGAGCAGTTCTTC. The encoded protein is CASSYRPAGGHNEQFF.

The CDR3 protein is CASSVGPVLIAGELFF. The CDR3 nucleotides are TGTGCCAGCAGCGTAGGGCCAGTACTGATCGCCGGGGAGCTGTTTTTT. The chain carries TRBV9 and TRBJ2-2; no reliable D call. From germline, CDR1 is SGDLS and CDR2 YYNGEE. The V end was cut by 0 bases, the J end by 6 bases, with 15 bases between. The CDR3 extends over 16 amino acids.

This clonotype was seen at least ten times. The V gene is TRBV10-3, the J gene TRBJ1-1; 8 nucleotides agree with TRBD1. CDR1 and CDR2 (germline): ENHRY, SYGVKD. V lost 6 bases, J lost 2 bases, and 5 bases stayed unmatched. The CDR3 spans 14 residues. CDR3 sequence reads: CAIRTGDGNTEAFF. In nucleotides, the CDR3 is TGTGCCATCAGGACAGGGGACGGAAACACTGAAGCTTTCTTT.

The chain joins TRBV5-4 to TRBJ2-2; D possibly corresponds to TRBD2 (6 bases). Germline V gene lookup returns CDR1 SGHNT and CDR2 YYREEE (reference sequence). This CDR3 is built from 15 residues. V gave up 0 bases and J gave up 7 bases, with 13 bases separating them. CDR3 region: CASSLGLVSGGELFF. CDR3 nucleotide sequence: TGTGCCAGCAGCTTGGGACTAGTATCTGGCGGGGAGCTGTTTTTT.

This clonotype showed up many times. At one boundary the junction diverges from the germline segment, which might be a read error. The gene calls are TRBV7-9 and TRBJ2-1; D might be TRBD1 or TRBD2, each matching 5 bases. Germline V lookup: CDR1 SEHNR, CDR2 FQNEAQ (reference sequence). The CDR3 runs 11 residues. The CDR3 reads CASSLRDGGVF. The CDR3, as DNA: TGTGCCAGCAGTCTTCGGGACGGTGGGGTCTTC.

In this sample, this clonotype turned up a few times. The genes are TRBV7-2 and TRBJ1-2, with unresolved D. The CDR3 runs to 13 residues. The V gene's germline CDR1 is SGHTA and CDR2 FQGNSA. The V gene lost 5 bases and the J gene lost 4 bases, with 11 bases spanning the gap. CDR3: CASSPRKSYGYTF. The CDR3 bases are TGTGCCAGCAGCCCCCGGAAGTCCTATGGCTACACCTTC.

This clonotype was detected many times. The gene calls are TRBV7-3 and TRBJ2-1; D ambiguous. The CDR3 has 13 residues. Trimming removed 0 bases from V and 2 bases from J, with 2 bases in between. Looked up from germline, CDR1 is SGHTA and CDR2 is FQGTGA. As DNA, the CDR3 is TGTGCCAGCAGCTTAACTGCCTACAATGAGCAGTTCTTC. It yields the protein CASSLTAYNEQFF.

Ten or more counts support this clonotype. This rearrangement joins TRBV7-2 to TRBJ1-3, with 8 bases lining up with TRBD1. J was trimmed by 2 bases and V by 3 bases; bases with no gene match: 6. Germline V gene lookup returns CDR1 SGHTA and CDR2 FQGNSA. This CDR3 has 16 amino acids. DNA of the CDR3: TGTGCCAGCAGCTTTAGGGGCAGGGGGCCTGGAAACACCATATATTTT. Amino acid sequence: CASSFRGRGPGNTIYF.

The table lists this clonotype with many counts. J is TRBJ2-3 and V is TRBV27; 12 nucleotides line up with TRBD2. V was pared by 6 bases and J by 6 bases, with 7 bases of the junction left unmatched. The germline V gene encodes CDR1 MNHEY and CDR2 SMNVEV (reference sequence). This CDR3 has 15 residues. The CDR3 DNA follows: TGTGCCAGCAGCCAACTAGCGGGAGGCGACGATACGCAGTATTTT. It is translated as CASSQLAGGDDTQYF.

This clonotype was found a few times. The V gene is TRBV7-2, the J gene TRBJ1-5; no firm D call. The germline CDR1 and CDR2 sequences are SGHTA and FQGNSA. Trimming took off 4 bases at V and 7 bases at J, with 20 bases between the two ends. This CDR3 region has 16 residues. CDR3 loop: CASSSVHWAREQPQHF. The DNA of the CDR3 is TGTGCCAGCAGCTCGGTACACTGGGCCCGGGAACAGCCCCAGCATTTT.

A few counts support this clonotype. This chain links TRBV7-3 with TRBJ2-1; D may be TRBD2 (5 bases). The CDR3 is 16 residues long. V gave up 2 bases and J gave up 6 bases, with 17 bases separating them. The V gene's germline CDR1 is SGHTA and CDR2 FQGTGA. The CDR3 sequence is CASSLGPQLGFNEQFF. DNA of the CDR3: TGTGCCAGCAGCTTAGGGCCCCAACTAGGATTCAATGAGCAGTTCTTC.

The V gene is TRBV2, the J gene TRBJ2-3, with 10 bases identical to TRBD2. V lost 7 bases, J lost 4 bases, and 5 bases stayed unmatched. The V gene's germline CDR1 is SNHLY and CDR2 FYNNEI. This CDR3 is built from 14 residues. The CDR3 DNA follows: TGTGCCAGCAACCTAGCGGGAGTATCAGATACGCAGTATTTT. Protein product: CASNLAGVSDTQYF.

This clonotype was counted ten times or more. The genes are TRBV20-1 and TRBJ1-2; TRBD1 matches at 8 bases. With 6 bases clipped from V and 7 bases from J, the junction kept 10 bases outside the gene matches. The CDR3 runs 13 residues. Germline loops: CDR1 DFQATT, CDR2 SNEGSKA (reference sequence). CDR3 sequence (DNA): TGCAGTGCACAAGACAGGGGTTCGAGTGGCTACACCTTC. Translating it yields CSAQDRGSSGYTF.

This rearrangement joins TRBV7-9 to TRBJ2-1, with 7 bases that match TRBD2. With V trimmed by 4 bases and J by 0 bases, 3 bases remained unmatched. Per germline, CDR1 SEHNR and CDR2 FQNEAQ (reference sequence). The CDR3 runs to 15 residues. As DNA, the CDR3 is TGTGCCAGCAGCTCTAGCGGTAACTCCTACAATGAGCAGTTCTTC. As protein: CASSSSGNSYNEQFF.

The J gene is TRBJ2-1, the V gene TRBV7-9; D remains ambiguous. Deletions cut 2 bases from V and 5 bases from J, with 16 bases between. Germline V gene sequence: CDR1 SEHNR, CDR2 FQNEAQ (reference sequence). The CDR3 runs 16 residues. CDR3 in amino acids: CASSLIGVSKDNEQFF. CDR3 bases: TGTGCCAGCAGCTTAATTGGGGTCTCTAAGGACAATGAGCAGTTCTTC.